The rows below give T cell receptor beta chains drawn from one sample of a study of T cell changes during pregnancy in multiple sclerosis. The method was immunoSEQ multiplex PCR; TCRdb's version includes in-frame clones alone and lacks a portion of them. The profile shows over 50,000 clones, approximately 90% of them singletons. The sample here was peripheral blood, taken in the first trimester of pregnancy. The origin of the receptors is a female donor in good health, enrolled as a control in a pregnancy study. Both conserved end residues are part of each CDR3. Each record gives: J gene, clone size, D gene, V gene, CDR3 DNA, CDR3 protein. A D gene is named only where the DNA matches it firmly. Clone size is not always given. Where it is, it says once, few, many or a class for expanded clones.

J gene: TRBJ1-1; clone size: NA; D gene: NA; V gene: TRBV5-6; CDR3 DNA: TGTGCCAGCAGCTTGCGGTCGAACACTGAAGCTTTCTTT; CDR3 protein: CASSLRSNTEAFF
J gene: TRBJ1-5; clone size: NA; D gene: NA; V gene: TRBV5-1; CDR3 DNA: TGCGCCAGCAGCTTCGACTCGCGGGCAGGTCAGCCCCAGCATTTT; CDR3 protein: CASSFDSRAGQPQHF
J gene: TRBJ1-5; clone size: NA; D gene: TRBD1; V gene: TRBV7-2; CDR3 DNA: TGTGCCAGCAGCTATGGACAGGGTAACCAGCCCCAGCATTTT; CDR3 protein: CASSYGQGNQPQHF
J gene: TRBJ1-1; clone size: NA; D gene: NA; V gene: TRBV19; CDR3 DNA: TGTGCCAGTAGTACTATTCAGGTCCCCGGCACTGAAGCTTTCTTT; CDR3 protein: CASSTIQVPGTEAFF
J gene: TRBJ2-7; clone size: NA; D gene: NA; V gene: TRBV19; CDR3 DNA: TGTGCCAGTAGTCCGGTCGGAGCTAACTCCTACGAGCAGTACTTC; CDR3 protein: CASSPVGANSYEQYF
J gene: TRBJ1-1; clone size: few; D gene: TRBD1; V gene: TRBV2; CDR3 DNA: TGTGCCAGCCTGGGACAGCATATGAACACTGAAGCTTTCTTT; CDR3 protein: CASLGQHMNTEAFF
J gene: TRBJ1-1; clone size: few; D gene: NA; V gene: TRBV15; CDR3 DNA: TGTGCCACCAGCAGAGATACAGGGTTGACTGAAGCTTTCTTT; CDR3 protein: CATSRDTGLTEAFF
J gene: TRBJ1-1; clone size: NA; D gene: NA; V gene: TRBV20-1; CDR3 DNA: TGCAGTGCCCAACAGGATGAAAAAGCTTTCTTT; CDR3 protein: CSAQQDEKAFF
J gene: TRBJ1-2; clone size: NA; D gene: TRBD1; V gene: TRBV6-5; CDR3 DNA: TGTGCCAGCAGTGGACCACGGGACAGCCCCTATGGCTACACCTTC; CDR3 protein: CASSGPRDSPYGYTF
J gene: TRBJ2-7; clone size: NA; D gene: NA; V gene: TRBV7-9; CDR3 DNA: TGTGCCAGCAGCTTAAAGGACTTTACCTACGAGCAGTACTTC; CDR3 protein: CASSLKDFTYEQYF
J gene: TRBJ1-3; clone size: few; D gene: NA; V gene: TRBV14; CDR3 DNA: TGTGCCAGCAGCCTTCGGAGTACAAGCTCTGGAAACACCATATATTTT; CDR3 protein: CASSLRSTSSGNTIYF
J gene: TRBJ1-2; clone size: NA; D gene: NA; V gene: TRBV9; CDR3 DNA: TGTGCCAGCAGCGTAGAAGGCAGGGCAGACTATGGCTACACCTTC; CDR3 protein: CASSVEGRADYGYTF
J gene: TRBJ1-5; clone size: once; D gene: TRBD1; V gene: TRBV5-8; CDR3 DNA: TGTGCCAGCAGCCGAGTTACTGACAGGGCAGGCAATCAGCCCCAGCATTTT; CDR3 protein: CASSRVTDRAGNQPQHF
J gene: TRBJ1-1; clone size: NA; D gene: NA; V gene: TRBV27; CDR3 DNA: TGTGCCAGCAGTTTAAGGGCAGGGATGGCTTTCTTT; CDR3 protein: CASSLRAGMAFF
J gene: TRBJ1-5; clone size: once; D gene: NA; V gene: TRBV6-6; CDR3 DNA: TGTGCCAGCAGTTACTCGAGTGACAGCTTTACGCCCCAGCATTTT; CDR3 protein: CASSYSSDSFTPQHF
J gene: TRBJ1-1; clone size: NA; D gene: NA; V gene: TRBV7-2; CDR3 DNA: TGTGCCAGCAGCTTAGCGAAGGATTACAGGGACACTGAAGCTTTCTTT; CDR3 protein: CASSLAKDYRDTEAFF
J gene: TRBJ1-5; clone size: NA; D gene: NA; V gene: TRBV6-1; CDR3 DNA: TGTGCCGGAGCCCTGGAAGGCAATCAGCCCCAGCATTTT; CDR3 protein: CAGALEGNQPQHF
J gene: TRBJ1-2; clone size: NA; D gene: NA; V gene: TRBV27; CDR3 DNA: TGTGCCAGCAGTTTAAACAGGGACTATGGCTACACCTTC; CDR3 protein: CASSLNRDYGYTF
J gene: TRBJ1-5; clone size: once; D gene: TRBD1; V gene: TRBV6-5; CDR3 DNA: TGTGCCAGCAGTGCGGGACAGGGTGGCAATCAGCCCCAGCATTTT; CDR3 protein: CASSAGQGGNQPQHF
J gene: TRBJ2-7; clone size: NA; D gene: NA; V gene: TRBV2; CDR3 DNA: TGTGCCAGCAGTGAGAGCTTGGCAGGGCTCTACGAGCAGTACTTC; CDR3 protein: CASSESLAGLYEQYF
J gene: TRBJ2-7; clone size: NA; D gene: NA; V gene: TRBV18; CDR3 DNA: TGTGCCAGCTCACCGGGAGTACTCTACGAGCAGTACTTC; CDR3 protein: CASSPGVLYEQYF
J gene: TRBJ2-7; clone size: NA; D gene: NA; V gene: TRBV5-6; CDR3 DNA: TGTGCCAGCAGCTTGTTTACGAGAGACGAGCAGTACTTC; CDR3 protein: CASSLFTRDEQYF
J gene: TRBJ1-5; clone size: NA; D gene: TRBD1; V gene: TRBV5-4; CDR3 DNA: TGTGCCAGCAGCTTGGCGGGACAGGTTAGTCAGCCCCAGCATTTT; CDR3 protein: CASSLAGQVSQPQHF
J gene: TRBJ2-5; clone size: NA; D gene: NA; V gene: TRBV4-1; CDR3 DNA: TGCGCCAGCAGCCCGGACCAAGAGACCCAGTACTTC; CDR3 protein: CASSPDQETQYF
J gene: TRBJ1-1; clone size: few; D gene: NA; V gene: TRBV30; CDR3 DNA: TGTGCCTGGAGTAGGGGTATGAACACTGAAGCTTTCTTT; CDR3 protein: CAWSRGMNTEAFF
J gene: TRBJ2-2; clone size: NA; D gene: NA; V gene: TRBV6-5; CDR3 DNA: TGTGCCAGCAGTTACCTGCGGGGATTCTCCGGGGAGCTGTTTTTT; CDR3 protein: CASSYLRGFSGELFF
J gene: TRBJ2-3; clone size: NA; D gene: TRBD2; V gene: TRBV4-2; CDR3 DNA: TGTGCCAGCAGCCACCCCTGGGCGGGGGGCTATACGCAGTATTTT; CDR3 protein: CASSHPWAGGYTQYF
J gene: TRBJ2-1; clone size: NA; D gene: NA; V gene: TRBV29-1; CDR3 DNA: TGCAGCGTTTTTGTGTCGGTGGGCCCCAGCTCCTACAATGAGCAGTTCTTC; CDR3 protein: CSVFVSVGPSSYNEQFF
J gene: TRBJ1-1; clone size: few; D gene: TRBD1; V gene: TRBV5-5; CDR3 DNA: TGTGCCAGCAGCTCCTCAGGGGGTGGGACTGAAGCTTTCTTT; CDR3 protein: CASSSSGGGTEAFF
J gene: TRBJ2-5; clone size: NA; D gene: NA; V gene: TRBV23-1; CDR3 DNA: TGCGCCAGCAGTCTACCCTTGTGGCGGGGCTCCCAAGACCAGTACTTC; CDR3 protein: CASSLPLWRGSQDQYF
J gene: TRBJ2-7; clone size: NA; D gene: NA; V gene: TRBV5-1; CDR3 DNA: TGCGCCAGCAGCTTGGAACAGGATTCCTACGAGCAGTACTTC; CDR3 protein: CASSLEQDSYEQYF
J gene: TRBJ1-2; clone size: NA; D gene: NA; V gene: TRBV14; CDR3 DNA: TGTGCCAGCAGCCAAGCGGCAGGGGCCACCGGCTACACCTTC; CDR3 protein: CASSQAAGATGYTF
J gene: TRBJ1-2; clone size: NA; D gene: NA; V gene: TRBV29-1; CDR3 DNA: TGCAGCGTTCAAGGAACAGGCCCCTATGGCTACACCTTC; CDR3 protein: CSVQGTGPYGYTF
J gene: TRBJ2-5; clone size: NA; D gene: TRBD2; V gene: TRBV5-1; CDR3 DNA: TGCGCCAGCAGCTTGGCCGTGCGGGGGGGCGAGACCCAGTACTTC; CDR3 protein: CASSLAVRGGETQYF
J gene: TRBJ2-3; clone size: NA; D gene: TRBD2; V gene: TRBV4-3; CDR3 DNA: TGCGCCAGCAGCCAAGAGGATCGGGGGGGCACAGATACGCAGTATTTT; CDR3 protein: CASSQEDRGGTDTQYF
J gene: TRBJ2-7; clone size: once; D gene: NA; V gene: TRBV4-3; CDR3 DNA: TGCGCCAGCAGCCAAGAGTACGGGTACGAGCAGTACTTC; CDR3 protein: CASSQEYGYEQYF
J gene: TRBJ1-2; clone size: NA; D gene: NA; V gene: TRBV7-2; CDR3 DNA: TGTGCCAGCAGCATCGACACAAGGGGCCCTAACTATGGCTACACCTTC; CDR3 protein: CASSIDTRGPNYGYTF
J gene: TRBJ2-5; clone size: NA; D gene: TRBD2; V gene: TRBV29-1; CDR3 DNA: TGCAGCCTGGGGGGGGGACCACAAGAGACCCAGTACTTC; CDR3 protein: CSLGGGPQETQYF
J gene: TRBJ2-2; clone size: NA; D gene: TRBD1; V gene: TRBV4-3; CDR3 DNA: TGCGCCAGCAGCCAAGGGACAGGGTCGGACACCGGGGAGCTGTTTTTT; CDR3 protein: CASSQGTGSDTGELFF
J gene: TRBJ1-2; clone size: NA; D gene: NA; V gene: TRBV5-1; CDR3 DNA: TGCGCCAGCAGCTTCGGGGACTATGGCTACACCTTC; CDR3 protein: CASSFGDYGYTF
J gene: TRBJ1-1; clone size: NA; D gene: NA; V gene: TRBV19; CDR3 DNA: TGTGCCAGTAGTACCGCTACAGGGATTGGCACTGAAGCTTTCTTT; CDR3 protein: CASSTATGIGTEAFF
J gene: TRBJ2-5; clone size: NA; D gene: NA; V gene: TRBV9; CDR3 DNA: TGTGCCAGCAGTGCGACTTCCGAGACCCAGTACTTC; CDR3 protein: CASSATSETQYF
J gene: TRBJ1-2; clone size: few; D gene: NA; V gene: TRBV14; CDR3 DNA: TGTGCCAGCAGCCAAGATAAAAAGGGGCGGATCTATGGCTACACCTTC; CDR3 protein: CASSQDKKGRIYGYTF